The 13 T cell receptor beta chains below were found in one sample sequenced in a study of OX40 agonist ivuxolimab in advanced cancers. Sequencing was performed with immunoSEQ multiplex PCR; in TCRdb, only in-frame clones are kept and a portion is missing. The sample holds about 68,000 clones, 86% seen once. The specimen was CD4+ or CD8+ T cells sorted from blood, collected in a trial of the OX40 agonist ivuxolimab. The receptors originated from an adult with an advanced solid tumor such as melanoma, head and neck, liver or kidney cancer.

The chain couples TRBV6-5 to TRBJ2-1; the match to TRBD2 covers 13 bases. The CDR3 runs to 15 residues. V trimming: 6 bases; J trimming: 7 bases; junction bases outside the gene matches: 6. CDR1 MNHEY and CDR2 SVGAGI come from the germline V gene. CDR3 region: CASRLTSGRLNEQFF. As DNA, the CDR3 is TGTGCCAGCAGACTGACTAGCGGGAGGCTTAATGAGCAGTTCTTC.

This chain links TRBV19 with TRBJ1-2, with TRBD1 matching 10 bases. V dropped 3 bases and J dropped 5; count of bases not matched to a gene: 9. This CDR3 has 16 residues. Germline V gene data show CDR1 as LNHDA and CDR2 as SQIVND (reference sequence). The CDR3 here is CASSILRDRGGYGYTF. CDR3 nucleotide sequence: TGTGCCAGTAGTATCCTCCGGGACAGGGGAGGGTATGGCTACACCTTC.

This clone showed up just once. The chain combines TRBV18 with TRBJ1-2, with 7 bases aligning to TRBD1. V shed 3 bases, J shed 4 bases, and the junction held 17 bases outside the gene matches. Germline CDR1 and CDR2: KGHSH and LQKENI. This CDR3 region has 18 residues. Here the CDR3 reads CASSPVGQTLPRSYGYTF. CDR3 in DNA: TGTGCCAGCTCACCCGTGGGACAGACATTACCGCGTAGCTATGGCTACACCTTC. The full variable domain, completed using reference TRBV18 and TRBJ1-2, is NAGVMQNPRHLVRRRGQEARLRCSPMKGHSHVYWYRQLPEEGLKFMVYLQKENIIDESGMPKERFSAEFPKEGPSILRIQQVVRGDSAAYFCASSPVGQTLPRSYGYTFGSGTRLTVV.

The genes are TRBV6-5 and TRBJ1-4; no clear D gene. CDR3 length: 15 amino acids. V was shortened by 5 bases and J by 7 bases, with 17 bases between the two germline ends. Germline CDR1 MNHEY, CDR2 SVGAGI. CDR3 sequence (DNA): TGTGCCAGCAGTGCCGTGAAGGGCCCCCGTGAAAAACTGTTTTTT. Amino acids: CASSAVKGPREKLFF.

About this clone: One junction end does not reproduce the germline sequence, and a read error may be involved. The chain is built from TRBV7-7 and TRBJ2-2, with 14 bases that match TRBD2. This CDR3 contains 17 residues. In germline, CDR1 is SSHAT, CDR2 FNYEAQ (reference sequence). The CDR3 region is CASSPGTSGSNAGELFF. The CDR3 region has the DNA TGTGCTAGCAGCCCCGGGACTAGCGGGAGTAACGCCGGGGAGCTGTTTTTT.

The genes are TRBV29-1 and TRBJ1-1; D call uncertain. Germline V gives CDR1 SQVTM, CDR2 ANQGSEA. The CDR3 has 13 amino acids. Trimming removed 3 bases from V and 3 bases from J, with 11 bases in between. CDR3 amino acids: CSVEASLHTEAFF. The CDR3 DNA is TGCAGCGTTGAGGCCAGCCTACACACTGAAGCTTTCTTT.

The V call is TRBV6-1, the J call TRBJ2-2, with D perhaps matching TRBD1 (5 bases). Trimming cost V 4 bases and J 3 bases, with 12 bases left between them. CDR3 length: 15 residues. The germline CDR1 and CDR2 sequences are MNHNS and SASEGT. CDR3 residues: CASSGPIRDTGELFF. The CDR3 DNA sequence: TGTGCCAGCAGTGGGCCTATCAGGGACACCGGGGAGCTGTTTTTT.

This clone was detected a few times. The V call is TRBV25-1, the J call TRBJ1-1; D unclear. Trimming removed 8 bases at V and 6 bases at J, with 19 bases between. CDR1 is MGHDK, CDR2 SYGVNS, per germline. The CDR3 loop spans 14 amino acids. CDR3 sequence reads: CASGRVGVGSEAFF. The CDR3 DNA reads TGTGCCAGCGGTAGGGTCGGCGTAGGATCTGAAGCTTTCTTT.

This chain links TRBV30 with TRBJ2-1; 7 positions match TRBD2. Germline V gene lookup returns CDR1 GTSNPN and CDR2 SVGIG (reference sequence). CDR3 length equals 13 residues. Losses at the gene ends were 3 bases for V and 8 bases for J; bases not matched to a gene: 7. CDR3: CAWRADGGYEQFF. The CDR3 DNA sequence: TGTGCCTGGAGGGCCGACGGGGGGTATGAGCAGTTCTTC.

This clone was seen only once. The chain joins TRBV6-1 to TRBJ1-5; 9 bases are shared with TRBD1. Losses at the gene ends were 6 bases for V and 7 bases for J; bases not matched to a gene: 7. This CDR3 has 14 amino acids. Germline V gene lookup returns CDR1 MNHNS and CDR2 SASEGT. The CDR3 nucleotides are TGTGCCAGCAGACCGGGACAGGGAGGCCAGCCCCAGCATTTT. Encoded protein: CASRPGQGGQPQHF.

V is TRBV6-5 and J is TRBJ1-5; TRBD1 agrees at 7 bases. J gave up 0 bases and V 5 bases, and 4 bases lay outside the gene matches. This CDR3 is 15 amino acids long. CDR1 MNHEY and CDR2 SVGAGI come from the germline V gene. The CDR3 nucleotides are TGTGCCAGCAGTCGGGACAGTTATAGCAATCAGCCCCAGCATTTT. Its translation is CASSRDSYSNQPQHF.

The genes are TRBV9 and TRBJ2-7, with 12 positions matching TRBD2. In germline, CDR1 is SGDLS, CDR2 YYNGEE. CDR3 length: 16 amino acids. J was trimmed by 6 bases and V by 0 bases; bases with no gene match: 7. CDR3: CASSVGLAGGSLEQYF. CDR3 nucleotide sequence: TGTGCCAGCAGCGTAGGGCTAGCGGGAGGGTCCCTCGAGCAGTACTTC.

The CDR3, as DNA: TGTGCCAGTAACGAACATTCCTCCTACAATGAGCAGTTCTTC. As protein: CASNEHSSYNEQFF. This sequence joins TRBV19 and TRBJ2-1, with D unclear. Trimming stripped 7 bases from V and 0 bases from J, with 10 bases between. Germline V CDR1 and CDR2: LNHDA, SQIVND (reference sequence). The CDR3 is 14 residues long. The variable domain in full, with the rest retrieved from reference TRBV19 and TRBJ2-1, is DGGITQSPKYLFRKEGQNVTLSCEQNLNHDAMYWYRQDPGQGLRLIYYSQIVNDFQKGDIAEGYSVSREKKESFPLTVTSAQKNPTAFYLCASNEHSSYNEQFFGPGTRLTVL.